The subject of this entry is one T cell receptor (beta chain). This entry is derived from a study of T cells in Graves' hyperthyroidism and ophthalmopathy. Germline V gene lookup returns CDR1 SGHAT and CDR2 FQDESV (reference sequence). J gave up 2 bases and V 6 bases, and 6 bases lay outside the gene matches. There are 16 residues in the CDR3. Amplification of TCR beta CDR3 regions was performed using RNA transcripts as template. During a first-round RT-PCR of the TCR CDR3, the HTBI primer set was used. TCRdb re-called the multiplex PCR reads with MiXCR, one entry per CDR3 protein. The data contain 90,000 to 120,000 distinct CDR3 sequences, approximately 15% of them singletons.

The V call is TRBV11-1, the J call TRBJ2-1; 11 positions match TRBD2. The sequencing input was blood. This TCR was sampled from a woman in her forties or fifties with Graves' hyperthyroidism. The CDR3 region has the DNA TGTGCCAGCAGTTGGCTAGCGGGAGGAACCTACAATGAGCAGTTCTTC. It codes for CASSWLAGGTYNEQFF.